The count of the clone carrying this T cell receptor beta chain is one. Its antigen is undetermined. This table comes from immunoSEQ multiplex PCR, and its TCRdb copy is limited to in-frame clones, with some not included. The table shows over 150,000 clones, with roughly 86% occurring only once. The donors were part of the validation cohort, which consisted of under 150 subjects and was separate from the first cohort of hundreds of subjects. These data are taken from a study of cytomegalovirus exposure and HLA in healthy donors. Findings and limits, study-wide: Within the 120 validation repertoires, first-cohort TCR clusters tended to co-occur, according to a later analysis.

This CDR3 has 16 residues. V lost 4 bases, J lost 2 bases, and 11 bases stayed unmatched. The germline V gene encodes CDR1 MNHNY and CDR2 SVGAGI (reference sequence). Sequencing input: PBMCs. This TCR was recovered from a human donor in good health. The rearrangement joins TRBV6-6 to TRBJ2-7, with TRBD1 matching 7 bases. The CDR3 loop is CASSSTGEVRAYEQYF. The CDR3 DNA reads TGTGCCAGCAGTTCCACAGGGGAAGTACGTGCCTACGAGCAGTACTTC.